Included here is one T cell receptor beta chain sequence, with context. Under the authors' procedure: Using reference gene primer amplification, nucleated cell counts were estimated. The assay was immunoSEQ multiplex PCR, and TCRdb's table has in-frame clones only and misses some. V and J calls plus clone size are reproduced from that table; the DNA served to infer D and trimming. The sample carries 310,000 or so clones, around 90% recorded once. The sample originates from a study of blood T cell repertoires in COVID-19. As for the study in general: Samples of COVID-19 (acute and convalescent) were obtained from the United States, Italy and Spain. The cDNA or gDNA used as material had been derived from T cells, B-cell-depleted T cells, or PBMCs.

Trimming pared 0 bases from V and 0 bases from J, leaving 6 bases between. The CDR3 has 15 residues. Germline V CDR1 and CDR2: MGHRA, YSYEKL. The receptor was derived from a man between 18 and 29 years old who had recovered from COVID-19. The V and J genes are TRBV4-1 and TRBJ1-5; no firm D call. The sample consisted of peripheral blood. This chain's CDR3 is CASSQEAGSNQPQHF. The CDR3 coding sequence is TGCGCCAGCAGCCAAGAAGCCGGTAGCAATCAGCCCCAGCATTTT.